The T cell receptor (beta chain) under discussion was sequenced for a study of identical twins. One entry per CDR3 protein results from TCRdb running MiXCR on the 5' RACE reads. Altogether hundreds of thousands of distinct CDR3 sequences are present, roughly an eighth being singletons, with the ten largest covering about 1.5%. Germline V gene data show CDR1 as MDHEN and CDR2 as SYDVKM. The V and J ends lost 3 bases and 4 bases respectively, with 12 bases between them. The CDR3 consists of 14 residues. This clonotype has at least ten counts. The same sample was also studied in work on yellow fever vaccine responses in identical twins.

This clonotype was obtained from a woman aged 18-35 years in good health. Input material: PBMCs. This chain links TRBV28 with TRBJ1-1; the D gene is possibly TRBD1 (5 bases). The CDR3 DNA is TGTGCCAGCAGTTTTTATCCCGGGACCACTGAAGCTTTCTTT. Translation: CASSFYPGTTEAFF.